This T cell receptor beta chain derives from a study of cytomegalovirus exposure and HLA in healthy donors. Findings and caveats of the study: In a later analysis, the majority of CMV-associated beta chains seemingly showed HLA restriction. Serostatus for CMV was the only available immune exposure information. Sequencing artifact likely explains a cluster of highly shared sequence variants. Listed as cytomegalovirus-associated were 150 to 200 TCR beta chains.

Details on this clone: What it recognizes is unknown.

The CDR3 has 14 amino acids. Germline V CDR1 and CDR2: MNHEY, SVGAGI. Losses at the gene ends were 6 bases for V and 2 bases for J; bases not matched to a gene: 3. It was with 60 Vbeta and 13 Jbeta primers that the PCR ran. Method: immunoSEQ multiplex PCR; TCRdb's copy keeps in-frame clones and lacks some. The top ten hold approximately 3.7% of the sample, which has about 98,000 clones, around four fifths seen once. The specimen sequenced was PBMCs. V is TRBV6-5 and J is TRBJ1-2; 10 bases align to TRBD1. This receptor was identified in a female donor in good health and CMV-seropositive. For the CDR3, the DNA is TGTGCCAGCAGACCGGGACAGGGGAACTATGGCTACACCTTC. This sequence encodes CASRPGQGNYGYTF.